The rows below give T cell receptor beta chains drawn from one sample of a study of cytomegalovirus exposure and HLA in healthy donors. The protocol was immunoSEQ multiplex PCR, while the TCRdb copy is restricted to in-frame clones and leaves out a portion. This sample has approximately 160,000 clones, with around 70% found just once. Material for sequencing was PBMCs. All receptors derive from a young man in good health and CMV-seropositive. The CDR3 runs from the conserved cysteine through the conserved F or W. Each record gives: clone size, D gene, J gene, V gene, CDR3 length, CDR3 DNA, CDR3 protein. D genes are given only for firm matches. The size field is filled for only some rows; it gives once, few, many or a size class.

>NA|TRBD1|TRBJ2-1|TRBV11-2|14
TGTGCCAGCGGACCCCGCGAGGGGGCTGATGAGCAGTTCTTC
CASGPREGADEQFF
>NA|NA|TRBJ1-2|TRBV5-3|19
TGTGCCAGAAGCCGCTGGAAGAGGCAGGGGATCGAGGGTGACTATGGCTACACCTTC
CARSRWKRQGIEGDYGYTF
>many|TRBD1|TRBJ1-1|TRBV7-6|14
TGTGCCAGCAGCATCGGACAGGGCGGCACTGAAGCTTTCTTT
CASSIGQGGTEAFF
>NA|NA|TRBJ1-5|TRBV5-1|14
TGCGCCAGCAGCGAGACAAGTCCCCCGTCGGCCCAGCATTTT
CASSETSPPSAQHF
>NA|NA|TRBJ1-5|TRBV30|13
TGTGCCTGGAGTGTCCAGGGCAATCAGCCCCAGCATTTT
CAWSVQGNQPQHF
>NA|NA|TRBJ1-5|TRBV6-1|13
TGTGCCAGCATGAGGGAAAGCAATCAGCCCCAGCATTTT
CASMRESNQPQHF
>NA|TRBD1|TRBJ1-2|TRBV7-2|15
TGTGCCAGCAGCTTAGGACAGGGGGCCAGCTATGGCTACACCTTC
CASSLGQGASYGYTF
>few|NA|TRBJ2-3|TRBV13|15
TGTGCCAGCAGCTTAGGCTTCCTAGGGGCAGATACGCAGTATTTT
CASSLGFLGADTQYF
>NA|NA|TRBJ1-1|TRBV5-1|15
TGCGCCAGCAGCTTGCAGGGCAGAGTAGGCACTGAAGCTTTCTTT
CASSLQGRVGTEAFF
>NA|NA|TRBJ1-1|TRBV7-2|13
TGTGCCAGCAGCCGAGACAGGAACACTGAAGCTTTCTTT
CASSRDRNTEAFF
>NA|TRBD2|TRBJ2-1|TRBV15|14
TGTGCCACCAGCAGGGGGACTAGCGGTAATGAGCAGTTCTTC
CATSRGTSGNEQFF